The 28 T cell receptor beta chains listed next were all sequenced from one sample in a study of vaccination effects on CD4 cells after COVID-19. The method was immunoSEQ multiplex PCR; TCRdb's version includes in-frame clones alone and lacks a portion of them. The table shows 20,000 to 25,000 clones, with more than 70% occurring only once. Their recognized antigens are unknown. Pools of viral peptides were used by the ViraFEST assay to expand antigen-specific CD4+ T cells ahead of sequencing. On roughly day 9 of culture, CD4+ T cells were separated out. Of the BNT162b2 and mRNA-1273 vaccines, participants received two doses of one or the other. The input for sequencing was CD4+ T cells from PBMCs cultured with HCoV-229E spike peptides, taken after COVID-19 vaccination. The receptors come from a human donor who received a COVID-19 vaccine.

The chain has TRBV30 and TRBJ1-3, with a tentative D call TRBD1 (6 bases). This CDR3 is 11 amino acids long. In germline, CDR1 is GTSNPN, CDR2 SVGIG (reference sequence). Trimming removed 5 bases at V and 7 bases at J, with 9 bases between. CDR3 amino acids: CAWPQGNTIYF. In DNA form, the CDR3 reads TGTGCCTGGCCGCAGGGGAACACCATATATTTT.

The chain employs TRBV4-1 and TRBJ1-2; 12 positions agree with TRBD1. With V trimmed by 2 bases and J by 2 bases, 15 bases remained unmatched. Germline V gives CDR1 MGHRA, CDR2 YSYEKL. There are 20 residues in the CDR3. The CDR3 loop is CASSQPGGTGGIVSNYGYTF. For the CDR3, the DNA is TGCGCCAGCAGCCAACCGGGGGGGACAGGGGGCATAGTATCCAACTATGGCTACACCTTC.

This sequence joins TRBV5-1 and TRBJ1-2, with D uncertain. This CDR3 is 12 amino acids long. Germline-derived CDR1 and CDR2 are SGHRS and YFSETQ. Trimming removed 0 bases at V and 4 bases at J, with 4 bases between. The chain's CDR3 is CASSLDIYGYTF. The CDR3 bases are TGCGCCAGCAGCTTGGACATCTATGGCTACACCTTC.

The genes are TRBV19 and TRBJ2-1; TRBD1 matches 9 bases. The CDR3 sequence is 16 residues long. Germline trimming cut 7 bases from V and 3 bases from J; bases unmatched to any gene: 10. Per the germline V gene, CDR1 is LNHDA and CDR2 is SQIVND (reference sequence). The CDR3 loop is CASNPTGQGVYNEQFF. DNA of the CDR3: TGTGCCAGTAACCCAACGGGACAGGGAGTCTACAATGAGCAGTTCTTC.

This clone was found a few times. Here the CDR3 reads CASSIDRGYGYTF. The CDR3 nucleotides read TGTGCCAGTAGTATAGATCGAGGCTACGGCTACACCTTC. This chain links TRBV19 with TRBJ1-2, with no clear D. The CDR3 totals 13 residues. Trimming cost V 0 bases and J 8 bases, with 10 bases left between them. The V gene's germline CDR1 is LNHDA and CDR2 SQIVND (reference sequence).

The chain recombines TRBV4-2 with TRBJ2-3; TRBD2 aligns across 8 bases. The CDR3 sequence is 20 residues long. The V and J ends lost 1 base and 2 bases, in that order; junction bases with no gene match: 17. Germline CDR1 reads LGHNA; CDR2 reads YNFKEQ. Written as DNA, the CDR3 is TGTGCCAGCAGCCAAGTGGTAGGTCCCAGCGGGAGAGTAGTCACAGATACGCAGTATTTT. Translated, it gives CASSQVVGPSGRVVTDTQYF.

V and J are TRBV28 and TRBJ2-2; no firm D call. This CDR3 comprises 15 residues. Deletions cut 1 base from V and 6 bases from J, with 12 bases between. Germline V gene lookup returns CDR1 MDHEN and CDR2 SYDVKM. CDR3 loop: CASSLLQRTSGELFF. In DNA, the CDR3 is TGTGCCAGCAGTTTATTACAGAGAACCTCCGGGGAGCTGTTTTTT.

This clone appeared a few times. The rearrangement joins TRBV7-6 to TRBJ2-5; 8 nucleotides align to TRBD2. V lost 5 bases to trimming and J lost 2 bases; unmatched junction nucleotides: 10. This CDR3 spans 16 amino acids. CDR1 is SGHVS, CDR2 FNYEAQ, per germline. The CDR3 sequence is CASSPPTRGVQETQYF. Written as DNA, the CDR3 is TGTGCCAGCAGCCCTCCGACGCGGGGGGTGCAAGAGACCCAGTACTTC.

This clone came up a few times. The rearrangement joins TRBV9 to TRBJ2-7; D remains ambiguous. Germline values: CDR1 SGDLS, CDR2 YYNGEE. Between the trimmed V and J ends, which lost 0 bases and 0 bases, there was a span of 7 bases. The CDR3 is 14 amino acids. CDR3 region: CASSVDFISYEQYF. DNA of the CDR3: TGTGCCAGCAGCGTAGATTTCATCTCCTACGAGCAGTACTTC.

V usage is TRBV18 and J usage is TRBJ2-3; D gene ambiguous. Trimming pared 1 base from V and 0 bases from J, leaving 11 bases between. The germline CDR1 and CDR2 sequences are KGHSH and LQKENI. There are 16 residues in the CDR3. The CDR3 here is CASSPRQPGSTDTQYF. CDR3 DNA sequence: TGTGCCAGCTCACCACGTCAGCCGGGTAGCACAGATACGCAGTATTTT.

Worth noting for this clone: One junction end does not reproduce the germline sequence, and a read error may be involved. J is TRBJ1-1 and V is TRBV6-5; weak D call: TRBD1 (6 bases). Germline assignment: CDR1 MNHEY and CDR2 SVGAGI. This CDR3 has 15 amino acids. The DNA of the CDR3 is TGTACCAGCAGTTACTCGTTCAGGGGCCCCACTGAAGCTTTCTTT. Translated: CTSSYSFRGPTEAFF.

J is TRBJ2-7 and V is TRBV4-1; 9 positions agree with TRBD1. J gave up 5 bases and V 3 bases, and 8 bases lay outside the gene matches. The CDR3 runs to 15 residues. Germline V gene lookup returns CDR1 MGHRA and CDR2 YSYEKL. CDR3 residues: CASSHPGQGNDEQYF. As DNA, the CDR3 is TGCGCCAGCAGCCACCCGGGACAGGGCAACGACGAGCAGTACTTC.

J is TRBJ1-1 and V is TRBV2; TRBD1 might be the D (5 bases). V gave up 6 bases and J gave up 7 bases, with 15 bases separating them. Looked up from germline, CDR1 is SNHLY and CDR2 is FYNNEI. This CDR3 comprises 13 residues. CDR3: CASRLTGFIEAFF. In DNA, the CDR3 is TGTGCCAGCAGGCTTACAGGTTTTATTGAAGCTTTCTTT.

In this sample, this clone is hyperexpanded. This chain links TRBV12-3 or TRBV12-4 with TRBJ1-5; D remains unclear. The CDR3 consists of 13 residues. Trimming left V 6 bases short and J 5 bases short, with 11 bases between. CDR3 loop: CASRRRIDQPQHF. CDR3 coding DNA: TGTGCCAGCAGGCGACGGATTGATCAGCCCCAGCATTTT.

This clone was observed a few times. This chain uses TRBV4-1 with TRBJ1-2, with unresolved D. The germline V gene has CDR1 MGHRA and CDR2 YSYEKL. Between the trimmed V and J ends, which lost 3 bases and 6 bases, there was a span of 20 bases. CDR3 size: 16 residues. CDR3 nucleotide sequence: TGCGCCAGCAGCCAGAGGGAATTTCCGGGATGGCATGGCTACACCTTC. This translates into CASSQREFPGWHGYTF.

The chain links TRBV4-1 to TRBJ1-4; D perhaps matches TRBD1 (5 bases). The CDR3 covers 19 residues. Trimming left V 4 bases short and J 8 bases short, with 29 bases between. The germline gives CDR1 MGHRA, CDR2 YSYEKL. The CDR3 loop is CASSPLGLEQGGSREKLFF. CDR3 coding DNA: TGCGCCAGCAGCCCCTTAGGTTTGGAGCAGGGAGGAAGTAGGGAAAAACTGTTTTTT.

Written as DNA, the CDR3 is TGTGCCAGCAGTTCTTCCGGGCCGAGTGGTTCCACTGAGCAGTTCTTC. This translates into CASSSSGPSGSTEQFF. The V call is TRBV25-1, the J call TRBJ2-1; no reliable D call. Germline V lookup: CDR1 MGHDK, CDR2 SYGVNS. There are 16 residues in the CDR3. Trimming removed 5 bases from V and 9 bases from J, with 23 bases in between. Using reference TRBV25-1 and TRBJ2-1 for the parts outside the CDR3, the full variable domain is EADIYQTPRYLVIGTGKKITLECSQTMGHDKMYWYQQDPGMELHLIHYSYGVNSTEKGDLSSESTVSRIRTEHFPLTLESARPSHTSQYLCASSSSGPSGSTEQFFGPGTRLTVL.

This clone has only a few counts. The chain employs TRBV15 and TRBJ2-2, with D maybe TRBD1 (5 bases). CDR3 length: 15 residues. CDR1 and CDR2 from the germline V gene are LNHNV and YYDKDF (reference sequence). V was trimmed by 0 bases and J by 4 bases, leaving 9 bases between them. The CDR3 protein is CATSRDRVGTGELFF. For the CDR3, the DNA is TGTGCCACCAGCAGAGACAGGGTTGGCACCGGGGAGCTGTTTTTT.

The chain recombines TRBV3-1 (or the pseudogene TRBV3-2) with TRBJ1-5; D remains unclear. Germline V gene data show CDR1 as LGHDT and CDR2 as YNNKEL (reference sequence). V lost 1 base and J 3 bases, leaving 7 bases between the germline ends. The CDR3 loop spans 14 amino acids. As DNA, the CDR3 is TGTGCCAGCAGCCAAGGACAAAACAATCAGCCCCAGCATTTT. Residues: CASSQGQNNQPQHF.

The chain has TRBV30 and TRBJ1-5, with a tentative D call TRBD1 (6 bases). V was pared by 4 bases and J by 0 bases, with 19 bases between. Germline V gene data show CDR1 as GTSNPN and CDR2 as SVGIG (reference sequence). This CDR3 is built from 17 residues. CDR3 nucleotide sequence: TGTGCCTGGATTCGGACAGCCGTCGGGTGTAGCAATCAGCCCCAGCATTTT. Protein product: CAWIRTAVGCSNQPQHF. Together with reference TRBV30 and TRBJ1-5, the CDR3 gives the full variable domain: SQTIHQWPATLVQPVGSPLSLECTVEGTSNPNLYWYRQAAGRGLQLLFYSVGIGQISSEVPQNLSASRPQDRQFILSSKKLLLSDSGFYLCAWIRTAVGCSNQPQHFGDGTRLSIL.

The rearrangement uses TRBV20-1 and TRBJ1-2, with D maybe TRBD1 (6 bases). CDR3 length: 11 residues. Trimming took off 6 bases at V and 5 bases at J, with 10 bases between the two ends. Germline CDR1 reads DFQATT; CDR2 reads SNEGSKA (reference sequence). In DNA form, the CDR3 reads TGCAGTGCAGGGGGGGGGTATGGCTACACCTTC. It yields the protein CSAGGGYGYTF.

The chain joins TRBV18 to TRBJ1-5; 7 bases are a match to TRBD1. Germline loops: CDR1 KGHSH, CDR2 LQKENI. CDR3 length equals 15 residues. V gave up 3 bases and J gave up 4 bases; unmatched junction bases: 6. The CDR3 loop is CASSPAGTVNQPQHF. The CDR3 DNA follows: TGTGCCAGCTCACCGGCCGGGACAGTAAATCAGCCCCAGCATTTT.

The chain couples TRBV10-1 to TRBJ2-1, with TRBD2 matching over 12 bases. The CDR3 has 15 amino acids. The J segment lost 7 bases and the V segment lost 6 bases, leaving 7 bases of the junction unmatched. Germline V CDR1 and CDR2: WNHNN, SYGVQD (reference sequence). The DNA of the CDR3 is TGCGCCAGCAGAAGCGGACTAGCGGGAAAAAATGAGCAGTTCTTC. Its protein product is CASRSGLAGKNEQFF.

This chain uses TRBV10-2 with TRBJ1-5, with D perhaps matching TRBD1 (5 bases). This CDR3 region has 13 residues. V lost 8 bases and J lost 7, with 15 bases in between. The germline V gene has CDR1 WSHSY and CDR2 SAAADI. CDR3 residues: CASSLERGQPQHF. The CDR3 DNA sequence: TGCGCCAGCTCCCTTGAACGGGGCCAGCCCCAGCATTTT.

CDR3 protein: CASSRGGYSDGYTF. As DNA, the CDR3 is TGTGCCAGCAGCCGAGGGGGGTACAGCGATGGCTACACCTTC. The chain recombines TRBV5-5 with TRBJ1-2; tentatively, D is TRBD1 (6 bases). Trimming cost V 4 bases and J 6 bases, with 16 bases left between them. The CDR3 spans 14 residues. Germline assignment: CDR1 SGHKS and CDR2 YYEKEE (reference sequence).

The V and J genes are TRBV3-1 (or the pseudogene TRBV3-2) and TRBJ2-7; 13 bases line up with TRBD2. Trimming at V came to 0 bases and at J to 6 bases, leaving 2 bases not matched to a gene. The CDR3 sequence is 15 residues long. Looked up from germline, CDR1 is LGHDT and CDR2 is YNNKEL (reference sequence). The CDR3 DNA follows: TGTGCCAGCAGCCAAGATACTAGCGGGAGGGGCGAGCAGTACTTC. Its translation is CASSQDTSGRGEQYF.

The V call is TRBV2, the J call TRBJ1-6; D gene uncertain. CDR3 length: 16 residues. V was clipped by 3 bases and J by 6 bases, with 15 bases between them. CDR1 is SNHLY, CDR2 FYNNEI, per germline. The CDR3 loop is CASSDADLRGNSPLHF. The CDR3, as DNA: TGTGCCAGCAGTGACGCGGACTTACGGGGTAATTCACCCCTCCACTTT.

V is TRBV27 and J is TRBJ2-2; D perhaps matches TRBD2 (5 bases). The CDR3 has 14 amino acids. Germline CDR1 MNHEY, CDR2 SMNVEV (reference sequence). V dropped 1 base and J dropped 5 bases, with 8 bases sitting between them. The CDR3 reads CASSLFPGTGELFF. The CDR3 coding sequence is TGTGCCAGCAGTTTATTCCCGGGGACCGGGGAGCTGTTTTTT.